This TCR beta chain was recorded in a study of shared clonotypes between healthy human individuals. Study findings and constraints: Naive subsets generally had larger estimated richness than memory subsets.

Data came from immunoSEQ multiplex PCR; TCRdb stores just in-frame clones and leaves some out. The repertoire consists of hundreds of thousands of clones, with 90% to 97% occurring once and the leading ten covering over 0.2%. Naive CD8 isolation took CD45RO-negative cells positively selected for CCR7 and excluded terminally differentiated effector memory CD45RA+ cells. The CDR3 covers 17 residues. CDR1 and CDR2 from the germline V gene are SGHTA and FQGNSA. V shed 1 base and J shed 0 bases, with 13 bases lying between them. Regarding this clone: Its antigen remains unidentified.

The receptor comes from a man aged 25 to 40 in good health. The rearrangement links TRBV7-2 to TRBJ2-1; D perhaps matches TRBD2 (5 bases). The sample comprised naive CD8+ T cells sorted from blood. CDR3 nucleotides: TGTGCCAGCAGCTTAGTTCTGGGAGAGAGCTCCTACAATGAGCAGTTCTTC. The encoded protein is CASSLVLGESSYNEQFF.